The sequence of this TCR beta chain was determined in a study of shared clonotypes between healthy human individuals. Findings of the study overall: A reduction in generation probabilities was seen for non-shared clonotypes relative to those shared by all four donors. The naive CD4 repertoires of several donors were compared, and around 4.7% of clonotypes were shared.

Of note for this clone: Its antigen remains unidentified.

Here immunoSEQ multiplex PCR was the method, and the copy in TCRdb shows in-frame clones only, minus some. The table includes millions of clones, approximately 95% detected once. V lost 6 bases and J 3 bases, leaving 17 bases between the germline ends. Germline V lookup: CDR1 SNHLY, CDR2 FYNNEI. The CDR3 loop spans 15 amino acids. Donors included only healthy HIV-negative adults lacking recent acute infections or vaccinations. The TCR originated in a man aged 18 to 30 in good health. Some clones in this sample may be carry-over from other donors' samples. V and J are TRBV2 and TRBJ1-2; D perhaps matches TRBD1 (5 bases). The sequencing input was naive CD4+ T cells from PBMCs. Subset denoted: CD45RA+ positively selected. The CDR3 DNA reads as TGTGCCAGCAGCGGCCGGCCAGGGAGTTACTATGGCTACACCTTC. Encoded protein: CASSGRPGSYYGYTF.